The present TCR beta chain was sequenced within a study of cytomegalovirus exposure and HLA in healthy donors. Study in general: When 350 to 400 donors were genotyped, 80% to 90% of them were found to fall in the Caucasian-associated ancestry cluster.

V shed 3 bases and J shed 0 bases, with 9 bases lying between them. Germline loops: CDR1 SGHRS, CDR2 YFSETQ. The CDR3 covers 15 residues. With regard to this clone: The antigen is undetermined.

Study results and limitations: Cytomegalovirus status, reportedly, was diagnosed with high specificity and sensitivity by the classifier. Later analysis placed DRB1 highest and HLA-C lowest in TCR association rates, which differed by HLA locus.

PCR was performed using 60 Vbeta and 13 Jbeta primers. How the authors handled the data: Approximately 12 million of tens of millions of unique TCR beta chains were shared, per a later count. TCRdb keeps only in-frame clones here, not all; method: immunoSEQ multiplex PCR. V and J calls and clone size follow that table, whereas D and trimming were derived from the DNA. The sample includes some 150,000 clones, around 80% of them seen just once. The chain is built from TRBV5-1 and TRBJ2-2; possible D gene TRBD1, 6 bases. This TCR came from a man younger than 45 in good health and CMV-seronegative. Sequenced sample: PBMCs. The CDR3 reads CASSWGQPNTGELFF. CDR3 DNA sequence: TGCGCCAGCAGCTGGGGACAACCGAACACCGGGGAGCTGTTTTTT.